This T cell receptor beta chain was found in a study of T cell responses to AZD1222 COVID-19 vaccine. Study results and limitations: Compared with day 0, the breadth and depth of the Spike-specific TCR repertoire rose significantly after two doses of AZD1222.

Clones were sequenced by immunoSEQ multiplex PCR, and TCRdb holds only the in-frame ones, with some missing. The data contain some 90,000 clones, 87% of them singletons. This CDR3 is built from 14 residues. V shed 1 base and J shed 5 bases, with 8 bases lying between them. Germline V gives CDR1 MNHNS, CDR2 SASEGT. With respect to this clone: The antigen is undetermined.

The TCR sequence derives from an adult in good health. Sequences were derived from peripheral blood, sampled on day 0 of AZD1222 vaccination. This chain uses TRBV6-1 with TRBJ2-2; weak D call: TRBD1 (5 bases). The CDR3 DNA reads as TGTGCCAGCAGTGAAGGGACATTTACCGGGGAGCTGTTTTTT. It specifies CASSEGTFTGELFF.